This T cell receptor beta chain was observed in a study of CD8 T cells in ankylosing spondylitis (TCRdb year 2017). As for the study more broadly: To find TCR variants linked to disease, the study profiled T cell receptor beta repertoires in ankylosing spondylitis patients and healthy donors. The whole study cohort included over 85 healthy donors and under 30 ankylosing spondylitis patients. Samples of peripheral blood were taken, and for ankylosing spondylitis patients, synovial fluid was collected as well. The research as a whole found: A TCR beta motif made up of 7 to 9 highly homologous amino acid variants appeared to be characteristic of blood from ankylosing spondylitis patients. In peripheral blood, the disease-linked clones were found at relatively low frequencies and had a CD8+ phenotype. Some of the motif variants had been reported before in the synovial fluid and blood of reactive arthritis patients, a finding that suggests common disease-initiation mechanisms. Significant enrichment of the disease-linked clones was reported in matched synovial fluid samples from ankylosing spondylitis patients.

This clonotype was detected a few times. Its antigen has not been determined. No base quality information exists; no much larger clone differs at one position. TCRdb shows the sequencer as Illumina HiSeq 2500. Quantitative 5'-RACE with molecular barcodes was the method used to prepare the TCR beta libraries. As for the original processing: A new computational method, built on a probabilistic model of VDJ rearrangement, was used to identify disease-linked TCR variants. TCRdb reprocessed the public reads (quality trimming at Q25 with fastp, clone calling with MiXCR) and kept in-frame beta chains. CDR3 protein duplicates are merged, each entry listing the most common genes and DNA. The V and J calls reflect TCRdb's pipeline rather than the authors' work. For this sample the table gives 250,000 or so distinct CDR3 sequences, of which about 24% were detected only once. Clones ranked in the top ten supply 0.6% to 0.75% of the sample.

The source material was blood, either unsorted or a sorted T cell fraction (not recorded which). This clonotype was obtained from a male donor with ankylosing spondylitis or in good health (not recorded which).

The CDR3 corresponds to CASSVAMGDTEAFF. The bases read TGTGCCAGCAGCGTAGCTATGGGGGACACTGAAGCTTTCTTT. The sequence links TRBV9 to TRBJ1-1; the D segment could be TRBD1, given 5 matching bases. The CDR3 goes from the cysteine to the phenylalanine over 14 residues. Only the CDR3 DNA is retained, 42 bases long and in frame from the first base. V is pared back by 0 bases and J by 3 bases, with 9 bases lying between the germline termini. CDR1 SGDLS and CDR2 YYNGEE were looked up in the germline V gene.